This T cell receptor beta chain was documented in a study of tumor and adjacent non-tumor tissue in lung cancer. No cell sorting was done before RNA was extracted from the tissue. About this clonotype itself: Germline is not matched at one junction end, which may reflect a read error.

TCRbeta libraries were built with three rounds of nested PCR, modified from ARM-PCR. MiXCR, run by TCRdb on the multiplex PCR reads, gives a single entry per CDR3 protein. The table shows under 150,000 distinct CDR3 sequences, with around 67% occurring only once. The CDR3 is 15 amino acids. CDR1 is MNHNY and CDR2 is SVGAGI in the germline V gene (reference sequence). V and J are TRBV6-6 and TRBJ1-1; D possibly corresponds to TRBD1 (6 bases). The sequencing sample was made of lung tumor tissue. This sequence was found in a man in his sixties with small cell lung cancer. The DNA of the CDR3 is TGTGTCAGCAGTTACGTTCCGACAGGGAACACTGAAGCTTTCTTT. Protein product: CVSSYVPTGNTEAFF.